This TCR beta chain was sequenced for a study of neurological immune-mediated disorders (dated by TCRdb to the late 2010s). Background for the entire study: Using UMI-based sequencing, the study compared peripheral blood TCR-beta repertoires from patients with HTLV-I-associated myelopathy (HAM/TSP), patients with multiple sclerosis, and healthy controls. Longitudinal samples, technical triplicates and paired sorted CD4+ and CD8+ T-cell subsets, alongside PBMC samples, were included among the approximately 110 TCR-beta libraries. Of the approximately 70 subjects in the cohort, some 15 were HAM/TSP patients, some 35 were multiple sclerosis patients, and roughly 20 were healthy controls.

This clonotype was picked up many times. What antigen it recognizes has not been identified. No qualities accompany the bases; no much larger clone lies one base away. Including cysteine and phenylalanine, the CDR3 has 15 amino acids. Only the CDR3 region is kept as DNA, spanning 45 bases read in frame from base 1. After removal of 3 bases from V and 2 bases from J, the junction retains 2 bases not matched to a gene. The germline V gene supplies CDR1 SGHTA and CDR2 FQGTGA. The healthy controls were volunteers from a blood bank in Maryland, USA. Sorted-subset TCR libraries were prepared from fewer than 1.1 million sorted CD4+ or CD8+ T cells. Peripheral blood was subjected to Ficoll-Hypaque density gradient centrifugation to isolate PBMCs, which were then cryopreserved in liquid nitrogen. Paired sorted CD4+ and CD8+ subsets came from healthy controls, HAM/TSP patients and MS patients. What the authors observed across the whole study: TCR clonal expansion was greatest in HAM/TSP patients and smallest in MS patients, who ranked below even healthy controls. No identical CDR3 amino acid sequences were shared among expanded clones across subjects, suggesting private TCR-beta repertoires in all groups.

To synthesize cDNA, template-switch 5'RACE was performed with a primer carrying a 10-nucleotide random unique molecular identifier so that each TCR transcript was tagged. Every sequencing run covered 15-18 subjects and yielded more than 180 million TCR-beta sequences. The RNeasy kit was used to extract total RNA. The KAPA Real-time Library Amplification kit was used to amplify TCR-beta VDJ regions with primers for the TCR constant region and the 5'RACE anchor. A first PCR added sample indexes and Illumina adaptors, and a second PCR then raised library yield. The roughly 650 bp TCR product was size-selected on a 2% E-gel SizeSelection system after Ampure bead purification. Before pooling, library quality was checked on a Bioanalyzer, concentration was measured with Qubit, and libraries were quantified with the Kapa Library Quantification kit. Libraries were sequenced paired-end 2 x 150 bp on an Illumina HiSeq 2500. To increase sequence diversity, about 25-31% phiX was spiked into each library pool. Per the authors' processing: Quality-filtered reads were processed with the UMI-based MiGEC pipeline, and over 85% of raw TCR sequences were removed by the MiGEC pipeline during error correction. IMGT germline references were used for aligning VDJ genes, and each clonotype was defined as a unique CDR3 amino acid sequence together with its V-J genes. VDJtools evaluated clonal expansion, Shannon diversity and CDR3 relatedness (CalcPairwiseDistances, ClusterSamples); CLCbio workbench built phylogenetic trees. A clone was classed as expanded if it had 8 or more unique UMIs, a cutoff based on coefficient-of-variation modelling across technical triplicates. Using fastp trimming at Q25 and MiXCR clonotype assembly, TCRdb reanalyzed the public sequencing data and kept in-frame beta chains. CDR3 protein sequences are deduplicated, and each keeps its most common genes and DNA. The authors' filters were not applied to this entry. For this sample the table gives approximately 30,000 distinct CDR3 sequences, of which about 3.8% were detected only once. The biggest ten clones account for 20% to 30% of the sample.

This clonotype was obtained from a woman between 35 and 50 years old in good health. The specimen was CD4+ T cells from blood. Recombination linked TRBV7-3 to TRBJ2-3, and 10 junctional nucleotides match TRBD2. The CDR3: CASSFSGGTTDTQYF. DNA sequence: TGTGCCAGCAGCTTTAGCGGGGGGACCACAGATACGCAGTATTTT.